The entry below describes one TCR beta chain. Authors' methods: Owing to the provision of junction-only sequences devoid of quality scores by immunoSEQ, filtering differed. Produced via immunoSEQ multiplex PCR; TCRdb's table is partial and in-frame only. The V and J calls and clone size are taken from that table; D and trimming were inferred from the DNA. The sample contains approximately 2,000,000 clones, 90% to 95% of which appear only once. The CDR3 loop spans 17 amino acids. V was clipped by 4 bases and J by 6 bases; unmatched bases: 7. Per germline, CDR1 MNHEY and CDR2 SMNVEV (reference sequence). This sample is part of a study of shared clonotypes between healthy human individuals. The naive CD8 subset, CD45RO-negative cells positively selected for CCR7, excluded terminally differentiated effector memory CD45RA+ cells.

Specimen: naive CD8+ T cells from PBMCs. This TCR was sampled from a man in his late teens or twenties in good health. Some clones in this sample may be carry-over from other donors' samples. The chain employs TRBV27 and TRBJ2-3, with TRBD2 matching 16 bases. The CDR3 DNA reads as TGTGCCAGCAGTTCCCTGGGACTAGCGGGAGGGCCGGATACGCAGTATTTT. It encodes CASSSLGLAGGPDTQYF.